Below are 31 T cell receptor beta chains sequenced from a single sample in a study of T cell responses to AZD1222 COVID-19 vaccine listed by TCRdb under 2021. Libraries were made using the immunoSEQ multiplex PCR assay. In its TCRdb copy, this immuneACCESS table keeps in-frame sequences only and misses some clones. Where compared with another copy, unresolved V genes explain less than half of these, and the others have no known cause. The sample table lists 200,000 to 300,000 clones, 85% to 95% of them with a count of one. The leading ten clones occupy roughly 0.51% of the sample. In light of the paper, this sample's time point label describes: baseline before first vaccination. Sequencing was performed on peripheral blood, taken on day 0 of AZD1222 vaccination. These receptors originate from an adult in good health.

The chain recombines TRBV19 with TRBJ2-7; possibly TRBD1 or TRBD2 for D (5 bases each). The CDR3 spans 14 residues. In germline, CDR1 is LNHDA, CDR2 SQIVND (reference sequence). Trimming cost V 5 bases and J 2 bases, with 13 bases left between them. In DNA form, the CDR3 reads TGTGCCAGTAGTGGGACGTCCATAACCTACGAGCAGTACTTC. This sequence encodes CASSGTSITYEQYF.

This sequence joins TRBV2 and TRBJ1-2; D ambiguous. Trimming took 7 bases from V and 3 from J, leaving 15 bases between them. The germline V gene has CDR1 SNHLY and CDR2 FYNNEI. The CDR3 length is 14 residues. CDR3 DNA sequence: TGTGCCAGCAACGTTGGCGGGGAGGACTATGGCTACACCTTC. Its protein product is CASNVGGEDYGYTF.

The rearrangement links TRBV5-1 to TRBJ1-4, with 8 bases matching TRBD1. The CDR3 is 20 residues long. V shed 2 bases and J 4 bases; nucleotides not matched to a gene: 19. Germline loops: CDR1 SGHRS, CDR2 YFSETQ. CDR3 in amino acids: CASSFTGGPSLTTLNEKLFF. The CDR3 bases are TGCGCCAGCAGCTTTACAGGGGGTCCCTCACTCACGACACTTAATGAAAAACTGTTTTTT.

This chain uses TRBV19 with TRBJ2-4; TRBD2 matches 7 bases. V shed 3 bases and J 5 bases; nucleotides not matched to a gene: 4. CDR3 length equals 14 residues. The germline gives CDR1 LNHDA, CDR2 SQIVND (reference sequence). CDR3 residues: CASSMGGSENIQYF. CDR3 coding DNA: TGTGCCAGTAGTATGGGGGGGTCCGAAAACATTCAGTACTTC.

V is TRBV5-6 and J is TRBJ1-5; D might be TRBD1 (6 bases). This CDR3 has 14 amino acids. Germline V gives CDR1 SGHDT, CDR2 YYEEEE. The germline V and J ends were trimmed by 4 bases and 7 bases, with 15 bases remaining between them. The CDR3, as DNA: TGTGCCAGCAGCGGGGGCTCAGAAGGACAGCCCCAGCATTTT. Amino acids: CASSGGSEGQPQHF.

V is TRBV6-2 or TRBV6-3 and J is TRBJ1-2; D not certain. The CDR3 covers 12 residues. Per germline, CDR1 MNHEY and CDR2 SVGEGT. The V end was cut by 0 bases, the J end by 4 bases, with 3 bases between. The CDR3: CASSYSVYGYTF. The CDR3 coding sequence is TGTGCCAGCAGTTACTCGGTCTATGGCTACACCTTC.

The rearrangement joins TRBV12-3 or TRBV12-4 to TRBJ2-1, with D unclear. V lost 3 bases to trimming and J lost 8 bases, with 8 bases between them. The CDR3 is 12 residues long. In DNA form, the CDR3 reads TGTGCCAGCAGTTTGACCACGTATGAGCAGTTCTTC. As protein: CASSLTTYEQFF.

In this sample, this clone turned up once. V is TRBV9 and J is TRBJ2-3; 12 bases align to TRBD2. Germline CDR1 reads SGDLS; CDR2 reads YYNGEE. V shed 0 bases and J 4 bases; nucleotides not matched to a gene: 3. The CDR3 has 16 amino acids. CDR3 loop: CASSVASGGAADTQYF. The CDR3 coding sequence is TGTGCCAGCAGCGTAGCTAGCGGGGGGGCCGCAGATACGCAGTATTTT.

The CDR3 nucleotides are TGTGCCAGCAGCCTCCGGACATTGAACACTGAAGCTTTCTTT. It codes for CASSLRTLNTEAFF. The chain joins TRBV7-9 to TRBJ1-1, with a tentative D call TRBD1 (5 bases). CDR1 SEHNR and CDR2 FQNEAQ come from the germline V gene (reference sequence). Trimming took 5 bases from V and 0 from J, leaving 10 bases between them. The CDR3 runs to 14 residues.

The chain employs TRBV4-1 and TRBJ2-5; D is possibly TRBD1 or TRBD2 (5 bases each). Germline V lookup: CDR1 MGHRA, CDR2 YSYEKL. Trimming left V 3 bases short and J 6 bases short, with 8 bases between. There are 12 residues in the CDR3. Here the CDR3 DNA reads TGCGCCAGCAGCCAGTGGGGGAAGACCCAGTACTTC. Amino acids: CASSQWGKTQYF.

The chain combines TRBV7-2 with TRBJ1-5; D is uncertain. Germline values: CDR1 SGHTA, CDR2 FQGNSA. The CDR3 totals 15 residues. Trimming cost V 1 base and J 1 base, with 8 bases left between them. CDR3 sequence: CASSLESVSNQPQHF. In nucleotides, the CDR3 is TGTGCCAGCAGCTTAGAGAGCGTGAGCAATCAGCCCCAGCATTTT.

The V gene is TRBV10-3, the J gene TRBJ1-4, with D possibly being TRBD1 (5 bases). The CDR3 covers 12 residues. Germline assignment: CDR1 ENHRY and CDR2 SYGVKD. V was cut by 10 bases and J by 7 bases, with 13 bases left in between. The CDR3 DNA follows: TGTGCCACGACGGGCACAGGTGAAAAACTGTTTTTT. Amino acids: CATTGTGEKLFF.

This clone was picked up one time. The chain has TRBV18 and TRBJ2-5; the match to TRBD2 covers 9 bases. The CDR3 spans 16 residues. V was pared by 2 bases and J by 3 bases, with 7 bases of the junction left unmatched. Germline CDR1 is KGHSH and CDR2 is LQKENI. Written as DNA, the CDR3 is TGTGCCAGCTCACCAGGGCTAGCGGGAATGGAAGAGACCCAGTACTTC. Encoded protein: CASSPGLAGMEETQYF.

This chain links TRBV12-3 or TRBV12-4 with TRBJ2-1; D ambiguous. V was trimmed by 6 bases and J by 12 bases, leaving 12 bases between them. The CDR3 covers 11 residues. The CDR3 coding sequence is TGTGCCAGCAGCTCGGGCCTTAGGCAGTTCTTC. Protein product: CASSSGLRQFF.

The J gene is TRBJ2-7, the V gene TRBV28; a possible D gene is TRBD1 (6 bases). V gave up 5 bases and J gave up 2 bases, with 13 bases separating them. The germline CDR1 and CDR2 sequences are MDHEN and SYDVKM. CDR3 length equals 14 residues. As DNA, the CDR3 is TGTGCCAGCAGTCCCCCGGACAGCCCCTACGAGCAGTACTTC. This sequence encodes CASSPPDSPYEQYF.

The genes are TRBV5-6 and TRBJ1-3; D is uncertain. V was cut by 2 bases and J by 4 bases, with 7 bases left in between. From germline, CDR1 is SGHDT and CDR2 YYEEEE. The length of the CDR3 is 13 residues. The CDR3 DNA reads TGTGCCAGCAGCTTCGGGCTAGGAAACACCATATATTTT. This codes for CASSFGLGNTIYF.

The chain employs TRBV7-9 and TRBJ2-7, with TRBD2 matching 8 bases. Germline assignment: CDR1 SEHNR and CDR2 FQNEAQ (reference sequence). V trimming: 3 bases; J trimming: 2 bases; junction bases outside the gene matches: 3. The CDR3 runs 14 residues. The chain's CDR3 is CASSFSGGPYEQYF. The CDR3 coding sequence is TGTGCCAGCAGCTTTTCGGGGGGGCCCTACGAGCAGTACTTC. Together with reference TRBV7-9 and TRBJ2-7, the CDR3 gives the full variable domain: DTGVSQNPRHKITKRGQNVTFRCDPISEHNRLYWYRQTLGQGPEFLTYFQNEAQLEKSRLLSDRFSAERPKGSFSTLEIQRTEQGDSAMYLCASSFSGGPYEQYFGPGTRLTVT.

The genes are TRBV11-3 and TRBJ2-7; D gene uncertain. This CDR3 is built from 17 residues. In germline, CDR1 is SGHNT, CDR2 YENEEA. V was shortened by 1 base and J by 4 bases, with 20 bases between the two germline ends. The CDR3 is CASSLVLAHPTLYEQYF. The CDR3 nucleotides read TGTGCCAGCAGCTTAGTGTTGGCGCATCCCACCCTTTACGAGCAGTACTTC.

The chain links TRBV5-1 to TRBJ1-1; D is unresolved. Germline V CDR1 and CDR2: SGHRS, YFSETQ. Trimming removed 4 bases from V and 9 bases from J, with 16 bases in between. The CDR3 length is 13 residues. DNA for the CDR3: TGCGCCAGCAGCCTGGGCGGCAGTAAGAAAGCTTTCTTT. Its protein product is CASSLGGSKKAFF. Variable domain in full (rest from reference TRBV5-1 and TRBJ1-1): KAGVTQTPRYLIKTRGQQVTLSCSPISGHRSVSWYQQTPGQGLQFLFEYFSETQRNKGNFPGRFSGRQFSNSRSEMNVSTLELGDSALYLCASSLGGSKKAFFGQGTRLTVV.

This rearrangement joins TRBV12-3 or TRBV12-4 to TRBJ2-7; D call uncertain. This CDR3 comprises 13 residues. With 1 base removed from V and 2 bases from J, the gap between germline ends came to 6 bases. The CDR3 region is CASSLGITYEQYF. The CDR3 DNA is TGTGCCAGCAGTTTAGGGATCACCTACGAGCAGTACTTC.

The gene calls are TRBV7-2 and TRBJ2-1; D perhaps matches TRBD1 (5 bases). V lost 1 base to trimming and J lost 14 bases, with 15 bases between them. Germline CDR1 reads SGHTA; CDR2 reads FQGNSA. The CDR3 spans 13 residues. CDR3 sequence reads: CASSLVVEGVEFF. In nucleotides, the CDR3 is TGTGCCAGCAGCTTAGTTGTGGAAGGGGTAGAGTTCTTC.

J is TRBJ1-5 and V is TRBV30; D uncertain. The CDR3 is made up of 13 amino acids. Trimming left V 0 bases short and J 3 bases short, with 6 bases between. Germline V lookup: CDR1 GTSNPN, CDR2 SVGIG (reference sequence). In DNA form, the CDR3 reads TGTGCCTGGAGTGTAAGACCCAATCAGCCCCAGCATTTT. Translation: CAWSVRPNQPQHF. Full variable domain (missing parts from reference TRBV30 and TRBJ1-5): SQTIHQWPATLVQPVGSPLSLECTVEGTSNPNLYWYRQAAGRGLQLLFYSVGIGQISSEVPQNLSASRPQDRQFILSSKKLLLSDSGFYLCAWSVRPNQPQHFGDGTRLSIL.

The chain uses TRBV12-3 or TRBV12-4 and TRBJ2-3; D perhaps matches TRBD2 (5 bases). The CDR3 contains 13 residues. V dropped 5 bases and J dropped 5 bases, with 11 bases sitting between them. The CDR3 region is CASSLGSRDTQYF. In nucleotides, the CDR3 is TGTGCCAGCAGTCTGGGGAGTAGAGATACGCAGTATTTT.

The CDR3 DNA follows: TGTGCCAGCAGCTTGGGGCAGGGGCCTAATACATACACTGAAGCTTTCTTT. It yields the protein CASSLGQGPNTYTEAFF. The V gene is TRBV5-4, the J gene TRBJ1-1; the D gene is possibly TRBD1 (6 bases). Germline loops: CDR1 SGHNT, CDR2 YYREEE (reference sequence). The CDR3 sequence is 17 residues long. The V and J ends lost 0 bases and 3 bases respectively, with 18 bases between them. Full variable domain (missing parts from reference TRBV5-4 and TRBJ1-1): ETGVTQSPTHLIKTRGQQVTLRCSSQSGHNTVSWYQQALGQGPQFIFQYYREEENGRGNFPPRFSGLQFPNYSSELNVNALELDDSALYLCASSLGQGPNTYTEAFFGQGTRLTVV.

The chain couples TRBV2 to TRBJ1-2; D not certain. With 3 bases removed from V and 7 bases from J, the gap between germline ends came to 9 bases. The V gene's germline CDR1 is SNHLY and CDR2 FYNNEI. There are 12 residues in the CDR3. CDR3 coding DNA: TGTGCCAGCAGTGACCATCAGGCTGGCTACACCTTC. This sequence encodes CASSDHQAGYTF.

The chain uses TRBV20-1 and TRBJ2-7; possibly TRBD2 for D (6 bases). This CDR3 is 11 amino acids long. V shed 6 bases and J shed 6 bases, with 12 bases lying between them. The germline CDR1 and CDR2 sequences are DFQATT and SNEGSKA (reference sequence). CDR3 nucleotides: TGCAGTGCGAGCGGGTGGGTCGAGCAGTACTTC. Translating gives CSASGWVEQYF.

About this clone: An end of the junction does not agree with germline; a read error may underlie this. The chain couples TRBV28 to TRBJ1-4; no firm D call. This CDR3 is built from 12 residues. Germline CDR1 MDHEN, CDR2 SYDVKM. As DNA, the CDR3 is TGTGCCAGCCGTTTTGGTCGTGAAAAACTGTTTTTT. Translating it yields CASRFGREKLFF. The full variable domain, with the rest looked up from reference TRBV28 and TRBJ1-4, is DVKVTQSSRYLVKRTGEKVFLECVQDMDHENMFWYRQDPGLGLRLIYFSYDVKMKEKGDIPEGYSVSREKKERFSLILESASTNQTSMYLCASRFGREKLFFGSGTQLSVL.

The CDR3: CASSTRDTYTGELFF. CDR3 DNA: TGTGCCAGCAGCACCCGGGACACCTACACCGGGGAGCTGTTTTTT. V is TRBV21-1 and J is TRBJ2-2; the table calls TRBD1, which could not be checked here. TRBV21-1 corresponds to a pseudogene. The length of the CDR3 is 15 residues.

V is TRBV7-2 and J is TRBJ1-2; TRBD1 agrees at 9 bases. V shed 5 bases, J shed 8 bases, and the junction held 9 bases outside the gene matches. Germline CDR1 SGHTA, CDR2 FQGNSA. The CDR3 length is 14 residues. The CDR3 bases are TGTGCCAGCAGCCTCACAGGGGGCTACGGGGGCTACACCTTC. Protein sequence: CASSLTGGYGGYTF.

The chain recombines TRBV28 with TRBJ2-2, with D possibly matching TRBD2 (6 bases). Trimming cost V 7 bases and J 4 bases, with 13 bases left between them. Germline CDR1 is MDHEN and CDR2 is SYDVKM. This CDR3 contains 14 residues. CDR3 sequence (DNA): TGTGCCAGCACCGGAGGGCCGGGCACCGGGGAGCTGTTTTTT. The encoded protein is CASTGGPGTGELFF.

This clone was found once. This chain links TRBV19 with TRBJ2-7, with a weak D call TRBD1 (6 bases). The CDR3 is made up of 13 amino acids. With 7 bases removed from V and 0 bases from J, the gap between germline ends came to 10 bases. Germline-derived CDR1 and CDR2 are LNHDA and SQIVND (reference sequence). In DNA form, the CDR3 reads TGTGCCAGTAAAAACAGGGACTCCTACGAGCAGTACTTC. This encodes CASKNRDSYEQYF.